Presented here are 29 T cell receptor beta chains from one specimen sequenced in a study of PD-L1 blockade in urothelial cancer. The time point: peripheral blood 6 weeks after treatment start. The assay was immunoSEQ multiplex PCR, and TCRdb's table has in-frame clones only and misses some. The repertoire holds more than 60,000 clones, with around nine tenths as singletons. The sample was PBMCs, taken around atezolizumab (anti-PD-L1) treatment. The receptors were sampled from a man aged 60 to 75 with urothelial cancer.

CDR3 sequence: CASSLLAGGINEQYF. CDR3 nucleotide sequence: TGTGCCAGCAGCCTTCTAGCGGGAGGCATTAACGAGCAGTACTTC. The chain uses TRBV28 and TRBJ2-7; 11 bases map to TRBD2. CDR1 and CDR2 (germline): MDHEN, SYDVKM. CDR3 length equals 15 residues. V shed 6 bases, J shed 5 bases, and the junction held 9 bases outside the gene matches.

The chain links TRBV7-2 to TRBJ2-1; tentatively, D is TRBD1 (6 bases). Germline-derived CDR1 and CDR2 are SGHTA and FQGNSA. This CDR3 comprises 15 residues. Trimming took off 5 bases at V and 5 bases at J, with 16 bases between the two ends. CDR3: CASSRLTGSHNEQFF. The CDR3 coding sequence is TGTGCCAGCAGCCGATTAACAGGGTCACACAATGAGCAGTTCTTC.

This CDR3 reads CASSPRTSGTGWDWPFF. The CDR3 nucleotides are TGTGCCAGCTCACCGAGGACTAGCGGGACCGGATGGGATTGGCCGTTTTTT. The chain recombines TRBV18 with TRBJ2-2; 12 nucleotides line up with TRBD2. The trim removed 3 bases at V and 16 bases at J, leaving 18 bases unmatched. The CDR3 runs 17 residues. Germline lookup yields CDR1 KGHSH and CDR2 LQKENI.

This chain links TRBV11-2 with TRBJ2-7; D is possibly TRBD1 (5 bases). Trimming took 2 bases from V and 0 from J, leaving 14 bases between them. The CDR3 has 16 amino acids. Germline CDR1 is SGHAT and CDR2 is FQNNGV. CDR3 loop: CASSLRKGLISYEQYF. The CDR3 bases are TGTGCCAGCAGCTTACGGAAGGGGCTAATCTCCTACGAGCAGTACTTC.

The V and J genes are TRBV7-2 and TRBJ2-3, with D perhaps TRBD2 (7 bases). The V gene's germline CDR1 is SGHTA and CDR2 FQGNSA. The CDR3 has 15 residues. The ends were cut back, 0 bases at V and 4 bases at J, with 11 bases in the middle. The CDR3 DNA sequence: TGTGCCAGCAGCTTAGCGGGAGGGGGGTCAGATACGCAGTATTTT. Its protein product is CASSLAGGGSDTQYF.

The V call is TRBV7-9, the J call TRBJ2-5; TRBD2 is a possible D gene (6 bases). V shed 6 bases and J shed 0 bases, with 17 bases lying between them. Germline V gene sequence: CDR1 SEHNR, CDR2 FQNEAQ (reference sequence). The CDR3 covers 16 residues. The CDR3 DNA is TGTGCCAGCAGTCCCCAGTTACGGGGGTACCAAGAGACCCAGTACTTC. Encoded protein: CASSPQLRGYQETQYF. The whole variable domain, filled in from reference TRBV7-9 and TRBJ2-5, reads DTGVSQNPRHKITKRGQNVTFRCDPISEHNRLYWYRQTLGQGPEFLTYFQNEAQLEKSRLLSDRFSAERPKGSFSTLEIQRTEQGDSAMYLCASSPQLRGYQETQYFGPGTRLLVL.

The rearrangement links TRBV5-4 to TRBJ2-7; TRBD1 matches at 9 bases. Trimming took 0 bases from V and 6 from J; bases not matched to a gene: 1. Germline V gives CDR1 SGHNT, CDR2 YYREEE (reference sequence). The CDR3 runs 13 residues. Here the CDR3 reads CASSLGDRVEQYF. The CDR3 nucleotides are TGTGCCAGCAGCTTGGGGGACAGGGTCGAGCAGTACTTC.

This chain links TRBV18 with TRBJ2-7; 7 bases align to TRBD1. The CDR3 totals 16 residues. Losses at the gene ends were 4 bases for V and 2 bases for J; bases not matched to a gene: 11. Germline loops: CDR1 KGHSH, CDR2 LQKENI. The CDR3 DNA reads TGTGCCAGCTCACTAAAAAGACAGGGCGAACCCTACGAGCAGTACTTC. Amino acid sequence: CASSLKRQGEPYEQYF.

Judged by abundance, this clone is medium-sized (0.01 to 0.1%). V usage is TRBV6-1 and J usage is TRBJ1-2, with D hard to call. Germline loops: CDR1 MNHNS, CDR2 SASEGT. The ends were cut back, 2 bases at V and 6 bases at J, with 13 bases in the middle. The CDR3 consists of 14 residues. The CDR3 protein is CASSETGEFDGYTF. CDR3 bases: TGTGCCAGCAGTGAAACCGGGGAATTTGATGGCTACACCTTC.

The J gene is TRBJ2-3, the V gene TRBV9; TRBD1 aligns across 9 bases. CDR1 is SGDLS and CDR2 is YYNGEE in the germline V gene. CDR3 size: 14 residues. Trimming cost V 3 bases and J 5 bases; bases outside gene matches: 4. The CDR3 DNA sequence: TGTGCCAGCAGCGAGCCGACAGGGGGAGATACGCAGTATTTT. It codes for CASSEPTGGDTQYF.

This chain joins TRBV29-1 and TRBJ2-2, with 7 bases that match TRBD2. The length of the CDR3 is 15 residues. The V gene end was trimmed by 5 bases and the J gene end by 6 bases; junction bases not matched to a gene: 12. Germline V gives CDR1 SQVTM, CDR2 ANQGSEA. CDR3 DNA sequence: TGCAGCGTTTTTGGAGGGCGGGAGTGGGCCGGGGAGCTGTTTTTT. Translation gives CSVFGGREWAGELFF.

The chain has TRBV7-6 and TRBJ2-6; maybe TRBD1 (6 bases). The germline CDR1 and CDR2 sequences are SGHVS and FNYEAQ. V was clipped by 2 bases and J by 2 bases, with 13 bases between them. CDR3 length equals 17 residues. The CDR3 protein is CASSLRQGITGANVLTF. The CDR3, as DNA: TGTGCCAGCAGCTTAAGGCAGGGGATTACTGGGGCCAACGTCCTGACTTTC.

The chain recombines TRBV28 with TRBJ1-4; no firm D call. The CDR3 sequence is 14 residues long. Looked up from germline, CDR1 is MDHEN and CDR2 is SYDVKM. The V end was cut by 6 bases, the J end by 11 bases, with 19 bases between. This chain's CDR3 is CASRLPSLSNKLFF. CDR3 sequence (DNA): TGTGCCAGCAGACTTCCAAGCTTGTCGAATAAACTGTTTTTT. The full variable domain, completed using reference TRBV28 and TRBJ1-4, is DVKVTQSSRYLVKRTGEKVFLECVQDMDHENMFWYRQDPGLGLRLIYFSYDVKMKEKGDIPEGYSVSREKKERFSLILESASTNQTSMYLCASRLPSLSNKLFFGSGTQLSVL.

J is TRBJ2-7 and V is TRBV6-1; 12 nucleotides line up with TRBD2. The CDR3 extends over 15 amino acids. Germline V gene lookup returns CDR1 MNHNS and CDR2 SASEGT. Germline trimming cut 2 bases from V and 8 bases from J; bases unmatched to any gene: 7. The CDR3 region has the DNA TGTGCCAGCAGTGAAAGGGCTAGCGGGGGGGGTAAGCAGTACTTC. It is translated as CASSERASGGGKQYF.

The chain is built from TRBV7-6 and TRBJ1-5; 7 bases map to TRBD1. After removal of 5 bases from V and 6 bases from J, the junction contained 13 bases not matched to a gene. The CDR3 is 16 residues long. Germline CDR1 and CDR2: SGHVS and FNYEAQ. The CDR3 sequence is CASSATPGTVGQPQHF. In DNA, the CDR3 is TGTGCCAGCAGCGCGACCCCCGGGACAGTAGGTCAGCCCCAGCATTTT.

V gene TRBV7-6 combines with J gene TRBJ1-3; 10 bases align to TRBD1. The CDR3 totals 16 residues. The germline V gene encodes CDR1 SGHVS and CDR2 FNYEAQ. The J segment lost 0 bases and the V segment lost 4 bases, leaving 3 bases of the junction unmatched. The CDR3 region is CASSWGQGTSGNTIYF. The CDR3 DNA reads TGTGCCAGCAGCTGGGGACAGGGGACCTCTGGAAACACCATATATTTT.

This clone has just one count. This chain connects TRBV7-2 to TRBJ2-7, with D possibly matching TRBD2 (6 bases). V was pared by 4 bases and J by 3 bases, with 13 bases between. The germline gives CDR1 SGHTA, CDR2 FQGNSA. The CDR3 covers 14 residues. CDR3 sequence reads: CASSWTIGDYEQYF. CDR3 bases: TGTGCCAGCAGCTGGACTATAGGGGACTACGAGCAGTACTTC.

The chain is built from TRBV5-1 and TRBJ2-5, with TRBD2 identical over 7 bases. J gave up 1 base and V 4 bases, and 4 bases lay outside the gene matches. The germline V gene has CDR1 SGHRS and CDR2 YFSETQ. This CDR3 comprises 14 residues. CDR3 residues: CASSARGVQETQYF. DNA of the CDR3: TGCGCCAGCAGCGCCCGGGGGGTCCAAGAGACCCAGTACTTC.

CDR3 nucleotide sequence: TGTGCCACCACCCACTGGGGGGGAGGAAAGGACACAGATACGCAGTATTTT. This gives the protein CATTHWGGGKDTDTQYF. The chain employs TRBV5-8 and TRBJ2-3; 7 positions match TRBD2. In germline, CDR1 is SGHTS, CDR2 YDEGEE. This CDR3 is 17 amino acids long. J gave up 2 bases and V 9 bases, and 18 bases lay outside the gene matches.

The chain couples TRBV2 to TRBJ2-1; 8 bases agree with TRBD1. CDR1 is SNHLY, CDR2 FYNNEI, per germline. V lost 5 bases to trimming and J lost 9 bases; unmatched junction nucleotides: 9. This CDR3 has 14 residues. The CDR3 region is CASSKDRVGGEQFF. DNA for the CDR3: TGTGCCAGCAGTAAGGACAGGGTAGGGGGTGAGCAGTTCTTC.

The gene calls are TRBV10-3 and TRBJ1-6, with no clear D. The CDR3 is made up of 15 amino acids. Trimming removed 0 bases from V and 10 bases from J, with 13 bases in between. Per germline, CDR1 ENHRY and CDR2 SYGVKD. The DNA of the CDR3 is TGTGCCATCAGTGAGTCGTCGTTGGAGGAGTCACCCCTCCACTTT. Its translation is CAISESSLEESPLHF.

The CDR3 spells CARGSTSGGTDTQYF. The CDR3 region has the DNA TGTGCCAGGGGTTCTACTAGCGGGGGCACAGATACGCAGTATTTT. The chain combines TRBV2 with TRBJ2-3; 10 bases are shared with TRBD2. The CDR3 is made up of 15 amino acids. With 9 bases clipped from V and 1 base from J, the junction kept 7 bases outside the gene matches. In germline, CDR1 is SNHLY, CDR2 FYNNEI.

The rearrangement links TRBV27 to TRBJ1-3; tentatively, D is TRBD1 (6 bases). The CDR3 runs to 17 residues. Germline CDR1 MNHEY, CDR2 SMNVEV (reference sequence). Deletions cut 2 bases from V and 1 base from J, with 15 bases between. The CDR3 DNA reads as TGTGCCAGCAGTTTACGGGGGGCAGGGCTATCTGGAAACACCATATATTTT. This sequence encodes CASSLRGAGLSGNTIYF.

The V gene is TRBV7-3, the J gene TRBJ2-5; D unclear. The CDR3 spans 13 residues. CDR1 is SGHTA, CDR2 FQGTGA, per germline. The V end lost 0 bases, the J end lost 4 bases, and 6 bases lay between the germline ends. CDR3 region: CASSLTPRETQYF. The CDR3 DNA reads TGTGCCAGCAGCTTAACTCCCCGAGAGACCCAGTACTTC. The entire variable domain, with the rest obtained from reference TRBV7-3 and TRBJ2-5, is as follows: GAGVSQTPSNKVTEKGKYVELRCDPISGHTALYWYRQSLGQGPEFLIYFQGTGAADDSGLPNDRFFAVRPEGSVSTLKIQRTERGDSAVYLCASSLTPRETQYFGPGTRLLVL.

The rearrangement links TRBV15 to TRBJ1-5, with D maybe TRBD1 (5 bases). Per the germline V gene, CDR1 is LNHNV and CDR2 is YYDKDF (reference sequence). Between the trimmed V and J ends, which lost 2 bases and 0 bases, there was a span of 14 bases. CDR3 length: 17 residues. As DNA, the CDR3 is TGTGCCACCAGCAGAACAAGACAGATTAATAGCAATCAGCCCCAGCATTTT. Translating it yields CATSRTRQINSNQPQHF.

This chain links TRBV25-1 with TRBJ1-4; 8 positions match TRBD1. Unmatched junction bases numbered 10, after V lost 3 bases and J lost 10 bases. CDR1 and CDR2 from the germline V gene are MGHDK and SYGVNS. The length of the CDR3 is 15 residues. The CDR3 region is CASSEFRQGAGKLFF. The CDR3 nucleotides are TGTGCCAGCAGTGAGTTTCGTCAGGGGGCGGGAAAACTGTTTTTT.

Concerning this clone: Its ends do not fully match the called genes, so a read error is possible. The rearrangement links TRBV7-7 to TRBJ1-4; D gene ambiguous. Germline CDR1 is SSHAT and CDR2 is FNYEAQ (reference sequence). The CDR3 runs to 11 residues. DNA for the CDR3: TGTGCTAGCAGCGGTAGAGAAAAACTGTTTTTT. It specifies CASSGREKLFF.

The chain employs TRBV11-2 and TRBJ2-1, with D uncertain. V lost 3 bases and J lost 4, with 10 bases in between. The CDR3 loop spans 14 amino acids. Germline-derived CDR1 and CDR2 are SGHAT and FQNNGV. The CDR3: CASSFERQYNEQFF. The CDR3 DNA follows: TGTGCCAGCAGCTTTGAACGTCAGTACAATGAGCAGTTCTTC.

The J gene is TRBJ1-1, the V gene TRBV7-3, with 7 bases that match TRBD1. CDR3 length equals 13 residues. V dropped 3 bases and J dropped 3; count of bases not matched to a gene: 1. Germline V lookup: CDR1 SGHTA, CDR2 FQGTGA. CDR3 sequence (DNA): TGTGCCAGCAGCTTTACAGGGGACACTGAAGCTTTCTTT. Its translation: CASSFTGDTEAFF.